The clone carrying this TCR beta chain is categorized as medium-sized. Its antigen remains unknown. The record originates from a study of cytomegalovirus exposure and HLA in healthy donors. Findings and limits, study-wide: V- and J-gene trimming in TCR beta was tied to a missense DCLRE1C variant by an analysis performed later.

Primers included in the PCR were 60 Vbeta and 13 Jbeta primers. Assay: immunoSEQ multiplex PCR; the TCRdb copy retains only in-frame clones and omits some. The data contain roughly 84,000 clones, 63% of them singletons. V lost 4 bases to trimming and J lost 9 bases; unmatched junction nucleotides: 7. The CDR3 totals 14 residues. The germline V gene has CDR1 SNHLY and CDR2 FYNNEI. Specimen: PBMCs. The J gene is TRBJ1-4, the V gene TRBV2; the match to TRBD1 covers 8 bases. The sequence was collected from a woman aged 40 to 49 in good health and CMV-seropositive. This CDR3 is CASSALGTGKKLFF. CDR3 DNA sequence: TGTGCCAGCAGTGCCCTCGGGACAGGCAAAAAACTGTTTTTT.